This TCR beta chain was found in a study of blood T cell repertoires in COVID-19. Across the whole study: Both acute and convalescent COVID-19 samples were obtained from the United States, Italy and Spain. The analysed material was cDNA or gDNA that came from T cells, B-cell-depleted T cells, or PBMCs.

Germline V gene sequence: CDR1 MDHEN, CDR2 SYDVKM. V was trimmed by 8 bases and J by 0 bases, leaving 6 bases between them. There are 12 residues in the CDR3. The authors' processing: Reference gene primer amplification gave estimated nucleated cell counts. Sequencing was performed with immunoSEQ multiplex PCR; in TCRdb, only in-frame clones are kept and a portion is missing. The DNA gave D and trimming, while V, J and clone size come from that table. The sample holds 200,000 or so clones, almost 85% seen once. The source material was peripheral blood. The genes are TRBV28 and TRBJ2-3; a weak D match, TRBD2 (5 bases). This sequence originates from a human donor with acute or convalescent COVID-19. The donor label of this sample is uncertain. CDR3 nucleotide sequence: TGTGCCAGCCGGACTAGCACAGATACGCAGTATTTT. Residues: CASRTSTDTQYF.